Here is one T cell receptor beta chain with its context. The antigen remains undetermined. Using immunoSEQ multiplex PCR, the repertoire was profiled, and TCRdb retains in-frame clones only, with some absent. Of approximately 27,000 clones listed, approximately 88% are singletons. This sample is drawn from a study of a mutant IDH1 vaccine in newly diagnosed glioma. On the study more broadly: Most patients had radiochemotherapy with temozolomide before enrollment; others had one alone.

Time point here: week 5, during vaccination. What each vaccine dose contained was 300 ug of mutant IDH1 20-mer peptide, accompanied by topical imiquimod. Donor tumors were new WHO grade 3 or 4 IDH1-mutant, ATRX-lost astrocytomas. The germline V gene encodes CDR1 SQVTM and CDR2 ANQGSEA. Deletions cut 7 bases from V and 4 bases from J, with 16 bases between. CDR3 size: 13 residues. This chain joins TRBV29-1 and TRBJ1-1; tentative D call: TRBD1 (5 bases). The input for sequencing was PBMCs, taken from a glioma patient whose treatment included an IDH1 peptide vaccine. The clonotype originates from a man younger than 35 with glioma. CDR3 DNA sequence: TGCAGCGCCCTCCGGGACGGGCCCACTGAAGCTTTCTTT. This translates into CSALRDGPTEAFF.